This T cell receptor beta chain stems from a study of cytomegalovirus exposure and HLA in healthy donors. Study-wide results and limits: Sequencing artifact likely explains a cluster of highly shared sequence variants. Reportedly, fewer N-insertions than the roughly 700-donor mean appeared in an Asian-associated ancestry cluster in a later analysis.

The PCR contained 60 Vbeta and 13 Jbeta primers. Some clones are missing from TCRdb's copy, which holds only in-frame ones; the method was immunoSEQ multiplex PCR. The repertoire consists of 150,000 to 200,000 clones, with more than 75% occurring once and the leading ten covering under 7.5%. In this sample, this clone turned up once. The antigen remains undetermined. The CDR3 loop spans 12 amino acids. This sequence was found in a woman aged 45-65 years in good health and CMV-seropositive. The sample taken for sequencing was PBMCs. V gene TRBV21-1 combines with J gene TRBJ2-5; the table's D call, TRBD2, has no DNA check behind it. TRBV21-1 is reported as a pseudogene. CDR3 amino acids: CASSEGRETQYF. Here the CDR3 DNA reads TGTGCCAGCAGCGAAGGGCGGGAGACCCAGTACTTC.